The 10 T cell receptor beta chains given below trace back to one sample, sequenced in a study of blood T cell repertoires in COVID-19. Using immunoSEQ multiplex PCR, the repertoire was profiled, and TCRdb retains in-frame clones only, with some absent. The profile shows approximately 360,000 clones, less than 90% of them singletons. Sequenced: PBMCs or T cells enriched from blood (not recorded which). The receptors come from a woman between 50 and 59 years old who had recovered from COVID-19.

The V call is TRBV5-8, the J call TRBJ2-1, with D possibly TRBD2 on 6 matching bases. The CDR3 is 14 residues long. Trimming left V 3 bases short and J 4 bases short, with 11 bases between. Germline values: CDR1 SGHTS, CDR2 YDEGEE. CDR3 region: CASSWGVGYNEQFF. The CDR3 nucleotides read TGTGCCAGCAGCTGGGGGGTAGGTTACAATGAGCAGTTCTTC.

The chain recombines TRBV5-1 with TRBJ1-6; TRBD1 agrees at 7 bases. The V segment lost 4 bases and the J segment 6 bases; nucleotides outside the gene matches: 4. The CDR3 extends over 14 amino acids. Germline V lookup: CDR1 SGHRS, CDR2 YFSETQ. The CDR3 coding sequence is TGCGCCAGCAGCCCCGGGACAGCTAATTCACCCCTCCACTTT. This encodes CASSPGTANSPLHF.

In this sample, this clone turned up once. CDR3 nucleotide sequence: TGTGCCAGCAGCCCAAAGCTAGCCATCGGAAACACCATATATTTT. Translating gives CASSPKLAIGNTIYF. V and J are TRBV3-1 (or the pseudogene TRBV3-2) and TRBJ1-3, with D uncertain. Germline V gene lookup returns CDR1 LGHDT and CDR2 YNNKEL (reference sequence). This CDR3 contains 15 residues. V was shortened by 4 bases and J by 4 bases, with 14 bases between the two germline ends.

J is TRBJ1-1 and V is TRBV30, with D perhaps matching TRBD1 (6 bases). The CDR3 consists of 13 residues. Germline V CDR1 and CDR2: GTSNPN, SVGIG (reference sequence). Trimming cost V 2 bases and J 5 bases, with 12 bases left between them. The CDR3 loop reads CAWSLKGGTEAFF. Written as DNA, the CDR3 is TGTGCCTGGAGTTTGAAGGGGGGGACTGAAGCTTTCTTT.

The chain combines TRBV14 with TRBJ2-1; D is uncertain. Germline V CDR1 and CDR2: SGHDN, FVKESK. Trimming took off 4 bases at V and 9 bases at J, with 13 bases between the two ends. This CDR3 region has 13 residues. The CDR3 coding sequence is TGTGCCAGCAGCCGAGGTAGAATGGGTGAGCAGTTCTTC. The encoded protein is CASSRGRMGEQFF.

The rearrangement joins TRBV7-9 to TRBJ1-2; D is perhaps TRBD1 (5 bases). Trimming removed 2 bases from V and 2 bases from J, with 12 bases in between. This CDR3 is built from 15 residues. CDR1 SEHNR and CDR2 FQNEAQ come from the germline V gene (reference sequence). This CDR3 is CASSLPGLRNYGYTF. In DNA, the CDR3 is TGTGCCAGCAGCTTACCAGGGTTACGCAACTATGGCTACACCTTC.

The V and J genes are TRBV5-4 and TRBJ1-1; D is uncertain. V was cut by 0 bases and J by 1 base, with 7 bases left in between. Per germline, CDR1 SGHNT and CDR2 YYREEE (reference sequence). The CDR3 has 14 residues. CDR3: CASSLVSQNTEAFF. The CDR3 DNA sequence: TGTGCCAGCAGCTTGGTGAGCCAGAACACTGAAGCTTTCTTT.

The chain employs TRBV30 and TRBJ1-6; TRBD1 matches 9 bases. CDR3 length: 15 residues. Trimming at V came to 6 bases and at J to 7 bases, leaving 10 bases not matched to a gene. Germline CDR1 reads GTSNPN; CDR2 reads SVGIG (reference sequence). Written as DNA, the CDR3 is TGTGCCTGTGGGACAGGGTCTATCTCCAATTCACCCCTCCACTTT. Protein sequence: CACGTGSISNSPLHF.

Concerning this clone: This sample also contains other DNA sequences that code for the same CDR3. Here the CDR3 reads CASSSRQGMNTEAFF. DNA of the CDR3: TGTGCCAGCAGCTCACGACAAGGCATGAACACTGAAGCTTTCTTT. The chain employs TRBV9 and TRBJ1-1, with D unclear. This CDR3 comprises 15 residues. The V gene lost 4 bases and the J gene lost 0 bases, with 13 bases spanning the gap. Germline CDR1 and CDR2: SGDLS and YYNGEE.

V usage is TRBV6-5 and J usage is TRBJ1-1, with 8 bases aligning to TRBD1. Trimming at V came to 1 base and at J to 1 base, leaving 2 bases not matched to a gene. The CDR3 covers 15 residues. Germline V CDR1 and CDR2: MNHEY, SVGAGI. This chain's CDR3 is CASSYWDRTNTEAFF. The CDR3 coding sequence is TGTGCCAGCAGTTACTGGGACAGGACGAACACTGAAGCTTTCTTT.